This T cell receptor beta chain was recorded in a study of T cell responses to AZD1222 COVID-19 vaccine. Per the germline V gene, CDR1 is SGDLS and CDR2 is YYNGEE. Trimming cost V 0 bases and J 5 bases, with 17 bases left between them. CDR3 length: 16 residues. Points on this clone: Its antigen is as yet unknown.

TCRdb's table, derived via immunoSEQ multiplex PCR, lists solely in-frame clones and lacks some. The sample lists around 78,000 clones; around four fifths were seen once. The study, taken as a whole, reports: Recipients of AZD1222 seropositive at baseline numbered only five or six. The study found Spike-specific TCR breadth and depth rose after two AZD1222 doses. Clonal diversity was possibly underestimated; the donors were predominantly white British and more often female.

Source: peripheral blood, taken on day 0 of AZD1222 vaccination. The chain has TRBV9 and TRBJ1-1; the D gene is possibly TRBD1 (5 bases). This TCR was sampled from an adult in good health. CDR3 in amino acids: CASSVAPLDRGTEAFF. The CDR3 DNA sequence: TGTGCCAGCAGCGTAGCTCCACTCGACCGGGGGACTGAAGCTTTCTTT.